This T cell receptor (beta chain) was observed in a study of blood T cell repertoires in COVID-19. At the level of the study: Collection of acute and convalescent COVID-19 samples took place in the United States, Italy and Spain.

This clone was observed a single time. Measured with immunoSEQ multiplex PCR; TCRdb has only the in-frame clones, and not every one. The sample contains about 210,000 clones, around nine tenths of which appear only once. The TCR originated in a man aged 35 to 55 with acute or convalescent COVID-19. Sequenced material: peripheral blood.

The DNA of the CDR3 is TGTGCCAGCAGCCAACCGAGCGGGGTCTGGACAGATACGCAGTATTTT. Its protein is CASSQPSGVWTDTQYF. The chain couples TRBV3-1 (or the pseudogene TRBV3-2) to TRBJ2-3; 7 positions agree with TRBD2. V was pared by 2 bases and J by 3 bases, with 8 bases of the junction left unmatched. The CDR3 is 16 amino acids. Germline V gives CDR1 LGHDT, CDR2 YNNKEL (reference sequence).